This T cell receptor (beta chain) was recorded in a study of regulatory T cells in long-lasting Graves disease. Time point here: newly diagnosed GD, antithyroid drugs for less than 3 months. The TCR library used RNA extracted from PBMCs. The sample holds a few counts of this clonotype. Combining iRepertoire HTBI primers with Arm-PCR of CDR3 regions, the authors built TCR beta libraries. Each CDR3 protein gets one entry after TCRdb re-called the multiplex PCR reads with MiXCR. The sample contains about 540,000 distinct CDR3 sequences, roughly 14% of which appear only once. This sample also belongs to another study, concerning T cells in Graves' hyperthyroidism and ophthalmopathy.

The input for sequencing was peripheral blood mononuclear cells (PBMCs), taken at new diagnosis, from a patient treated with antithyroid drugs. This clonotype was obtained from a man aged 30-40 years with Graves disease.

CDR3 loop: CASSLTPGGTEAFF. In nucleotides, the CDR3 is TGTGCCAGCAGTCTCACCCCCGGGGGCACTGAAGCTTTCTTT. The V call is TRBV28, the J call TRBJ1-1; a weak D match, TRBD1 (5 bases). The germline V gene encodes CDR1 MDHEN and CDR2 SYDVKM. The CDR3 is 14 amino acids. V was pared by 5 bases and J by 4 bases, with 14 bases between.